The present TCR beta chain was sequenced within a study of yellow fever vaccine responses in identical twins. General study points: Each twin's T cell response to the vaccine was reported to look partly convergent and partly personalized.

On this clonotype: Its matching antigen is unknown.

V was trimmed by 5 bases and J by 2 bases, leaving 13 bases between them. The CDR3 spans 15 residues. Germline lookup yields CDR1 LNHNV and CDR2 YYDKDF (reference sequence). MiXCR, applied by TCRdb to the RT-PCR reads, yields one record per CDR3 protein. Here the sample spans about 9,000 distinct CDR3 sequences, roughly 84% being singletons. This sequence was found in a woman aged 18-30 years who received the yellow fever vaccine. The chain is built from TRBV15 and TRBJ1-5; D uncertain. Sequences were derived from T cells from blood (PBMCs), unsorted or a sorted subset (not recorded which), sampled before or after yellow fever vaccination (not recorded which). CDR3 sequence: CATSPDGVGNQPQHF. The CDR3 DNA follows: TGTGCCACCAGCCCGGACGGGGTCGGCAATCAGCCCCAGCATTTT.